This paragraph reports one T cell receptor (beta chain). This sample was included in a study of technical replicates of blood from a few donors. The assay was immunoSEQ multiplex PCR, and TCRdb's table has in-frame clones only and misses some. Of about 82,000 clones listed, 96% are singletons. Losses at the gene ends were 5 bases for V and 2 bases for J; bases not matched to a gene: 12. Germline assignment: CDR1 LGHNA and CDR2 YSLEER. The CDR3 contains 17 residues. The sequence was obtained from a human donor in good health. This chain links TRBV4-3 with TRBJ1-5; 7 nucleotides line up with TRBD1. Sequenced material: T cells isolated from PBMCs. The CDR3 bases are TGCGCCAGCAGCGAAGGAGGTCAAACAGGGGGCAATCAGCCCCAGCATTTT. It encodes CASSEGGQTGGNQPQHF.